Following are 7 T cell receptor beta chains from one sample sequenced in a study of regulatory T cells in long-lasting Graves disease. Time point defined: newly diagnosed GD, antithyroid drugs for less than 3 months. PBMCs provided the RNA from which the TCR library was made. Investigators prepared the TCR beta libraries by applying iRepertoire HTBI primers and Arm-PCR of CDR3 regions. TCRdb passed the multiplex PCR reads through MiXCR, listing each CDR3 protein once. Among roughly 350,000 distinct CDR3 sequences, over 15% were seen once, and the ten largest hold 30%. These data are also associated with another study on T cells in Graves' hyperthyroidism and ophthalmopathy.

The sample in question was peripheral blood mononuclear cells (PBMCs), obtained at new diagnosis, from a patient treated with antithyroid drugs. These TCRs come from a man aged 35 to 55 with Graves disease.

This clonotype was counted many times. CDR3 nucleotide sequence: TGTGCCAGCAGATCGCCGGGACAGGGGTACGAGCAGTACTTC. This codes for CASRSPGQGYEQYF. The chain recombines TRBV6-1 with TRBJ2-7; TRBD1 matches 10 bases. In germline, CDR1 is MNHNS, CDR2 SASEGT. CDR3 length equals 14 residues. Losses at the gene ends were 6 bases for V and 4 bases for J; bases not matched to a gene: 6.

This clonotype was counted ten times or more. The chain joins TRBV6-1 to TRBJ1-6; D unresolved. Trimming shortened V by 10 bases and J by 6 bases, and 16 bases separated the two germline ends. The CDR3 has 14 residues. The germline CDR1 and CDR2 sequences are MNHNS and SASEGT. The CDR3 loop is CATSAMWVNSPLHF. In DNA, the CDR3 is TGTGCCACCTCCGCGATGTGGGTTAATTCACCCCTCCACTTT.

The chain recombines TRBV5-1 with TRBJ1-1, with D maybe TRBD1 (6 bases). V dropped 1 base and J dropped 0 bases, with 13 bases sitting between them. Germline lookup yields CDR1 SGHRS and CDR2 YFSETQ. The CDR3 is made up of 16 amino acids. The CDR3, as DNA: TGCGCCAGCAGCTTGTTGGGGGCGGGGATGAACACTGAAGCTTTCTTT. Translation gives CASSLLGAGMNTEAFF. The variable domain in full, with the rest retrieved from reference TRBV5-1 and TRBJ1-1, is KAGVTQTPRYLIKTRGQQVTLSCSPISGHRSVSWYQQTPGQGLQFLFEYFSETQRNKGNFPGRFSGRQFSNSRSEMNVSTLELGDSALYLCASSLLGAGMNTEAFFGQGTRLTVV.

This clonotype was detected many times. This chain uses TRBV30 with TRBJ1-1; D gene unclear. The CDR3 loop spans 14 amino acids. The ends were cut back, 4 bases at V and 0 bases at J, with 12 bases in the middle. In germline, CDR1 is GTSNPN, CDR2 SVGIG (reference sequence). CDR3 bases: TGTGCCTGGAACCCGGCCGCCTTGAACACTGAAGCTTTCTTT. Its translation is CAWNPAALNTEAFF.

This clonotype appeared many times. The CDR3 region is CASSPQGLLNNNEQFF. CDR3 DNA sequence: TGTGCCAGCTCACCACAGGGACTATTAAATAACAATGAGCAGTTCTTC. The chain couples TRBV18 to TRBJ2-1, with TRBD2 matching 7 bases. The V and J ends lost 1 base and 5 bases, in that order; junction bases with no gene match: 8. Germline CDR1 reads KGHSH; CDR2 reads LQKENI. This CDR3 comprises 16 residues.

This clonotype was seen many times. V gene TRBV27 combines with J gene TRBJ1-4; D remains ambiguous. Trimming shortened V by 4 bases and J by 4 bases, and 10 bases separated the two germline ends. Germline assignment: CDR1 MNHEY and CDR2 SMNVEV (reference sequence). The CDR3 covers 14 residues. The CDR3 nucleotides are TGTGCCAGCAGTTATCGACGGTTTAATGAAAAACTGTTTTTT. Amino acid sequence: CASSYRRFNEKLFF.

CDR3 bases: TGTGCCATCAGTGTCCAGGGAGCAGATACGCAGTATTTT. This translates into CAISVQGADTQYF. The chain uses TRBV10-3 and TRBJ2-3; tentatively, D is TRBD1 or TRBD2 (5 bases each). Germline V CDR1 and CDR2: ENHRY, SYGVKD. The CDR3 runs to 13 residues. V lost 4 bases, J lost 4 bases, and 9 bases lay in between.